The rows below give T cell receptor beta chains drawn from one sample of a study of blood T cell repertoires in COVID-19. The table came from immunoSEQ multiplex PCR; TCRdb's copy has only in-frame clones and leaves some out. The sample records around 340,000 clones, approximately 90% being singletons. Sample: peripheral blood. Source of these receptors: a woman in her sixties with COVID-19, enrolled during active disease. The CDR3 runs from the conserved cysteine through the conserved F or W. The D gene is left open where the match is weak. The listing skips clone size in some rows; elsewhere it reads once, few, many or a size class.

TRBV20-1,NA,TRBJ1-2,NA,CSARGGLGYTF,TGCAGTGCTAGAGGCGGCCTGGGCTACACCTTC
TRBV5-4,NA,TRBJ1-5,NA,CASSFKGVGSNQPQHF,TGTGCCAGCAGCTTTAAAGGGGTCGGTAGCAATCAGCCCCAGCATTTT
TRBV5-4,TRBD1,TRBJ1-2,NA,CASSSNPDRADGYTF,TGTGCCAGCAGCTCGAATCCCGACAGGGCGGATGGCTACACCTTC
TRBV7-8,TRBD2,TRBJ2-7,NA,CASSLSAGDEQYF,TGTGCCAGCAGCTTAAGTGCGGGGGACGAGCAGTACTTC
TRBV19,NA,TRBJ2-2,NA,CASSRRTGELFF,TGTGCCAGTAGTAGGAGAACCGGGGAGCTGTTTTTT
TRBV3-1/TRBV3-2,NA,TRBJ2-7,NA,CASSPRTGEAQYF,TGTGCCAGCAGCCCCCGGACGGGGGAAGCGCAGTACTTC
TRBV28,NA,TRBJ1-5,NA,CASSLWQGQIGNQPQHF,TGTGCCAGCAGTTTATGGCAGGGTCAAATAGGAAATCAGCCCCAGCATTTT
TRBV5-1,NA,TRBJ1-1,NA,CASSLGGQSNTEAFF,TGCGCCAGCAGCTTGGGGGGGCAATCGAACACTGAAGCTTTCTTT
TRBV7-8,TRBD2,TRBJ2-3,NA,CASSWPSGGGTDTQYF,TGTGCCAGCAGCTGGCCCAGCGGGGGGGGCACAGATACGCAGTATTTT
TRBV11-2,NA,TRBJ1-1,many,CASSPLQGGNTEAFF,TGTGCCAGCAGCCCTTTACAGGGTGGAAACACTGAAGCTTTCTTT
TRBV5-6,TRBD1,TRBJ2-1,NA,CASSRDRGLTGVDEQFF,TGTGCCAGCAGCAGGGACAGGGGGCTTACGGGGGTCGATGAGCAGTTCTTC
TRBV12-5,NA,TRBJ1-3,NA,CASGSPGAGNTIYF,TGTGCTAGTGGTTCCCCGGGGGCTGGAAACACCATATATTTT
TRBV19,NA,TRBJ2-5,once,CASSRGGTSQETQYF,TGTGCCAGTAGCCGCGGAGGGACTTCGCAAGAGACCCAGTACTTC
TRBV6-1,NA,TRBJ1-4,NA,CASSEGSATNEKLFF,TGTGCCAGCAGTGAAGGCTCGGCAACTAATGAAAAACTGTTTTTT
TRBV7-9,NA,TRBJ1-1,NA,CASSLPYQGTEAFF,TGTGCCAGCAGCTTACCGTATCAGGGTACTGAAGCTTTCTTT
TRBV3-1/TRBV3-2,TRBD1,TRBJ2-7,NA,CASSQDHRGHEQYF,TGTGCCAGCAGCCAAGATCACAGGGGTCACGAGCAGTACTTC
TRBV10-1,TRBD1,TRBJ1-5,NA,CASKPGQGAARNSNQPQHF,TGCGCCAGCAAACCGGGACAGGGGGCGGCGAGGAATAGCAATCAGCCCCAGCATTTT
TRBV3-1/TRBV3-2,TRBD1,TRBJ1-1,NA,CASSQARGTTEAFF,TGTGCCAGCAGCCAAGCCAGGGGGACCACTGAAGCTTTCTTT
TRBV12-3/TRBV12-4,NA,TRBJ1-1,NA,CASNQGDTEAFF,TGTGCCAGCAACCAAGGGGACACTGAAGCTTTCTTT
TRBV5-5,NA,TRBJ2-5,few,CASSQWPSRETQYF,TGTGCCAGCAGCCAATGGCCATCGAGGGAGACCCAGTACTTC
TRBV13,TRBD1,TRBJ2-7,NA,CASSTSGTETEQYF,TGTGCCAGCAGCACTTCCGGGACAGAAACCGAGCAGTACTTC
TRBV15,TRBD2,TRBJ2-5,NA,CATSLGQASGGQETQYF,TGTGCCACCAGCCTCGGGCAGGCTAGCGGGGGACAAGAGACCCAGTACTTC
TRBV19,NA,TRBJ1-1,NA,CASSIGGRGNTEAFF,TGTGCCAGTAGTATAGGAGGGCGGGGGAACACTGAAGCTTTCTTT
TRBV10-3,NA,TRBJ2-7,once,CAIRARSYEQYF,TGTGCCATCAGGGCCAGAAGCTACGAGCAGTACTTC
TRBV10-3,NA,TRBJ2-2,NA,CAISAAGELFF,TGTGCCATCAGTGCGGCCGGGGAGCTGTTTTTT
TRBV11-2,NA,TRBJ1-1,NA,CASSSDRNTEAFF,TGTGCCAGCAGTTCCGACAGGAACACTGAAGCTTTCTTT
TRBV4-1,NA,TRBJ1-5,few,CASSPRFDQPQHF,TGCGCCAGCAGCCCCCGTTTTGATCAGCCCCAGCATTTT
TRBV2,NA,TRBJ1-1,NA,CASSDSMNTEAFF,TGTGCCAGCAGTGATTCTATGAACACTGAAGCTTTCTTT
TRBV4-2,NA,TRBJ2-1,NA,CASSQDLQAGGYYEQFF,TGTGCCAGCAGCCAAGATCTACAAGCTGGGGGGTACTATGAGCAGTTCTTC
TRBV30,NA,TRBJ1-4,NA,CAWGDNAGTNEKLFF,TGTGCCTGGGGGGACAATGCCGGAACTAATGAAAAACTGTTTTTT
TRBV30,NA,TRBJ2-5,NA,CAWSQGGSGFQETQYF,TGTGCCTGGTCGCAGGGGGGAAGCGGATTTCAAGAGACCCAGTACTTC
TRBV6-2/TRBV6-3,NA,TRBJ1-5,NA,CASSYHGGMSNQPQHF,TGTGCCAGCAGTTACCACGGGGGGATGAGCAATCAGCCCCAGCATTTT
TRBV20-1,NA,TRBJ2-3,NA,CSAGLDTQYF,TGCAGTGCGGGGCTGGATACGCAGTATTTT
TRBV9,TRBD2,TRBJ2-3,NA,CASSPRGGGNLAQDTQYF,TGTGCCAGCAGCCCCCGGGGCGGGGGGAACCTTGCACAAGATACGCAGTATTTT
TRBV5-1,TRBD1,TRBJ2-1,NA,CASSLGGTGVFNEQFF,TGCGCCAGCAGCTTGGGAGGGACAGGGGTTTTCAATGAGCAGTTCTTC
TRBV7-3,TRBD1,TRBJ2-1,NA,CASSLTSGRGPANEQFF,TGTGCCAGCAGCTTAACGTCTGGCAGGGGGCCTGCTAATGAGCAGTTCTTC
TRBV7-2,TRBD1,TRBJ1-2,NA,CAIPGQGAPGYTF,TGTGCCATTCCGGGACAGGGAGCTCCTGGCTACACCTTC
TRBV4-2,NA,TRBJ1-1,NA,CASSQDRLGTEAFF,TGTGCCAGCAGCCAGGATCGACTGGGCACTGAAGCTTTCTTT
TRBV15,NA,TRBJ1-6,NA,CAASRDNSKPSPLHF,TGTGCCGCCAGCAGAGATAACTCGAAACCTTCACCCCTCCACTTT
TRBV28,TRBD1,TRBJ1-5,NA,CASSLDTPQGGQPQHF,TGTGCCAGCAGTTTAGATACTCCCCAGGGGGGTCAGCCCCAGCATTTT
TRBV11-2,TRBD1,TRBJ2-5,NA,CASSSRDRVFHPETQYF,TGTGCCAGCAGCTCCCGGGACAGGGTTTTTCACCCAGAGACCCAGTACTTC
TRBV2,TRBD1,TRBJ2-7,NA,CASSHRGGEQYF,TGTGCCAGCAGCCACAGGGGTGGCGAGCAGTACTTC
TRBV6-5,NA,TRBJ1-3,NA,CASRQDSGNTIYF,TGTGCCAGCAGGCAGGACTCTGGAAACACCATATATTTT
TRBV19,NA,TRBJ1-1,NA,CASKLGGGTFEAFF,TGTGCCAGTAAACTCGGGGGGGGGACTTTTGAAGCTTTCTTT
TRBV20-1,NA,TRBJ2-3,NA,CSASHTDTQYF,TGCAGTGCGAGTCATACAGATACGCAGTATTTT
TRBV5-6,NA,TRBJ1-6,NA,CASSLWGRVSSPLHF,TGTGCCAGCAGCTTGTGGGGCAGGGTGAGTTCACCCCTCCACTTT
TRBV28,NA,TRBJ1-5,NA,CASSFRGGYQPQHF,TGTGCCAGCAGTTTTCGCGGGGGGTATCAGCCCCAGCATTTT
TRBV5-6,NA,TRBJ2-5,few,CASSTRETQYF,TGTGCCAGCAGCACCCGGGAGACCCAGTACTTC
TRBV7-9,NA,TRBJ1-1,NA,CASSLGVSEAFF,TGTGCCAGCAGCTTAGGAGTATCTGAAGCTTTCTTT
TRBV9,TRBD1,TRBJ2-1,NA,CASSARTGSYNEQFF,TGTGCCAGCAGCGCCCGGACAGGGAGCTACAATGAGCAGTTCTTC
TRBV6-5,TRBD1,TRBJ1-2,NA,CASSFRPQGVGYTF,TGTGCCAGCAGTTTCCGGCCCCAGGGGGTTGGCTACACCTTC
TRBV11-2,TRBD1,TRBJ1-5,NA,CASSGGTGDNQPQHF,TGTGCCAGCAGCGGGGGGACAGGGGACAATCAGCCCCAGCATTTT
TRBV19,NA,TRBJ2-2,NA,CASSIGPVSGELFF,TGTGCCAGTAGTATAGGGCCCGTTTCCGGGGAGCTGTTTTTT
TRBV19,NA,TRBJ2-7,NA,CASSTSREVYEQYF,TGTGCCAGTAGTACTTCCAGGGAGGTCTACGAGCAGTACTTC
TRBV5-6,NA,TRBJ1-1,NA,CASSPARTAYTEAFF,TGTGCCAGCAGCCCGGCCCGGACTGCCTACACTGAAGCTTTCTTT